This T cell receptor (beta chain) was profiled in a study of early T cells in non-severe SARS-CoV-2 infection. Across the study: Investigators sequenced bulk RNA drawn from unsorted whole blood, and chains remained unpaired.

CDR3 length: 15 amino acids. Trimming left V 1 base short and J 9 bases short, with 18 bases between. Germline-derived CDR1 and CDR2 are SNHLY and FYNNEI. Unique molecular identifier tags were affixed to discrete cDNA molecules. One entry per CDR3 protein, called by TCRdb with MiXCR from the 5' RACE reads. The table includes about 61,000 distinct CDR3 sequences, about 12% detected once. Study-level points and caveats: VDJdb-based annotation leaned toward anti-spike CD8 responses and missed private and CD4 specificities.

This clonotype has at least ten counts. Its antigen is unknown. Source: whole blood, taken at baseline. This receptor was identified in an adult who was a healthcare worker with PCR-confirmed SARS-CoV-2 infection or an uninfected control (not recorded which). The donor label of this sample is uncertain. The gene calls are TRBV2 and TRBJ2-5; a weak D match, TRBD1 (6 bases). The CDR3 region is CASSEEGGGPWAQYF. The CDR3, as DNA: TGTGCCAGCAGTGAAGAAGGGGGTGGTCCGTGGGCCCAGTACTTC.